This T cell receptor beta chain was recovered during a study of cytomegalovirus exposure and HLA in healthy donors. This CDR3 comprises 15 residues. Per germline, CDR1 SGDLS and CDR2 YYNGEE. J was trimmed by 4 bases and V by 0 bases; bases with no gene match: 4. Findings of the study overall: Differences between HLA loci emerged in a later analysis of TCR association rates, with DRB1 most and HLA-C fewest. Researchers counted about 150 TCR beta chains as cytomegalovirus-associated. Reports indicate that TCR beta sequences accurately predicted the HLA-A and HLA-B alleles of most subjects. For TCR beta chains, V- and J-gene trimming was later linked to a missense DCLRE1C variant.

A remark on this clone: What it binds is not known.

PCR amplification relied on 60 Vbeta primers (plus 13 Jbeta primers). Sequenced by immunoSEQ multiplex PCR; TCRdb stores in-frame clones only, minus some. The sample has roughly 150,000 clones, roughly 70% seen once. The chain recombines TRBV9 with TRBJ1-3; 7 positions match TRBD1. The receptor comes from a man between 25 and 39 years old in good health and CMV-seronegative. The sequenced material came from PBMCs. The CDR3 bases are TGTGCCAGCAGCGTAGGAGAGGGGGCGGGAAACACCATATATTTT. Translated: CASSVGEGAGNTIYF.